This TCR beta chain came from a study of blood T cell repertoires in COVID-19 (dated by TCRdb to about 2020). For context, the study as a whole: Collaborator samples came from the United States, Italy and Spain and covered acute and convalescent phases of COVID-19. The material from the prospective study consisted of cDNA or gDNA derived from T cells, B-cell-depleted T cells, or PBMCs. The dataset comprised deeply sampled blood TCRbeta repertoires from subjects exposed to, actively infected with, or recovered from COVID-19. The repertoires were released in a freely available public database meant as a resource for research on the immune response to SARS-CoV-2. Samples were obtained from the ongoing ImmuneRACE study (first 160 participants) and from 950 to 1,500 subjects provided by 6 global collaborators. Nearly every sample came with metadata listing a de-identified subject ID, COVID-19 status, age in years and sex. Where HLA class I and class II types were available, the types were taken from metadata supplied by the sample provider, not from assay-based typing. The study at large found these results: Clinical and demographic metadata were provided uncurated, with the amount varying by source and participant.

Whole blood was collected in K2EDTA tubes by collaborating institutions according to the institutions' own protocols. For TCRbeta analysis, collaborators shipped samples in one of three forms: frozen whole blood, isolated PBMCs, or DNA extracted from either of those sample types. For this chain, trimming is 0 bases at the V end and 0 bases at the J end, and the number of junction bases without a gene match is 10. The germline V gene gives CDR1 as LGHNA and CDR2 as YNFKEQ. Taken from cysteine to phenylalanine, the CDR3 has 18 residues. The DNA shown is the 54-base CDR3, in frame from base 1. A note on this clone: Its cognate antigen has yet to be identified. No base qualities exist here, and no much larger clone lies one base off it.

The immunoSEQ Assay, a bias-controlled multiplex PCR, was used to amplify TCRbeta CDR3 regions from genomic DNA. Per the authors' processing: The number of nucleated cells in each sample was estimated by amplification of reference gene primers within the assay. To quantify the absolute abundance of each unique TCRbeta CDR3 rearrangement, sequence reads were collapsed and filtered. For each sample, productive Simpson clonality was calculated by taking the square root of Simpson's diversity index across productive rearrangements. Sourced from immuneACCESS, this table was stored by TCRdb with only in-frame sequences that have V and J called. A share of the clones is absent; for the studies checked, an unresolved V gene accounts for under half, and the remainder has no known explanation. V and J calls plus clone size are reproduced from that table; the DNA served to infer D and trimming. The sample table records 110,000 to 150,000 clones; 85% to 90% of these occur just once. The top ten clones comprise 3% to 3.5% of the sample.

Sample: peripheral blood. This receptor was taken from a woman in her sixties with active COVID-19. The chain couples TRBV4-2 to TRBJ1-1, and TRBD1 aligns with 7 junction nucleotides. The CDR3 corresponds to CASSQEVTGLGVNTEAFF. The DNA reads as follows: TGTGCCAGCAGCCAAGAGGTGACAGGGTTGGGGGTGAACACTGAAGCTTTCTTT.